The entry that follows covers one T cell receptor (beta chain) sequence. Its matching antigen is unknown. These data are taken from a study of OX40 agonist ivuxolimab in advanced cancers. Study information: Eligibility rules accepted prior anti-PD-1, anti-PD-L1 or anti-CTLA-4 therapy, and around 38% had some.

Findings and limits, study-wide: No antigen was identified for the clonally expanded peripheral T cells.

Sequencing was performed with immunoSEQ multiplex PCR; in TCRdb, only in-frame clones are kept and a portion is missing. Among about 75,000 clones listed, around 83% were seen once. The sampling schedule covered blood at baseline, cycle 4 day 1, and cycle 7 day 1. This sample comprised CD4+ or CD8+ T cells sorted from blood, obtained in a trial of the OX40 agonist ivuxolimab. The sequence was collected from an adult with an advanced solid tumor such as melanoma, head and neck, liver or kidney cancer.

The CDR3 DNA reads as TGTGCCAGCAGCTTCTATGACAGAAGGTACTTC. Amino acid sequence: CASSFYDRRYF. The rearrangement joins TRBV7-2 to TRBJ2-7; tentative D call: TRBD1 (5 bases). The CDR3 extends over 11 amino acids. Trimming cost V 3 bases and J 12 bases, with 12 bases left between them. Per germline, CDR1 SGHTA and CDR2 FQGNSA.